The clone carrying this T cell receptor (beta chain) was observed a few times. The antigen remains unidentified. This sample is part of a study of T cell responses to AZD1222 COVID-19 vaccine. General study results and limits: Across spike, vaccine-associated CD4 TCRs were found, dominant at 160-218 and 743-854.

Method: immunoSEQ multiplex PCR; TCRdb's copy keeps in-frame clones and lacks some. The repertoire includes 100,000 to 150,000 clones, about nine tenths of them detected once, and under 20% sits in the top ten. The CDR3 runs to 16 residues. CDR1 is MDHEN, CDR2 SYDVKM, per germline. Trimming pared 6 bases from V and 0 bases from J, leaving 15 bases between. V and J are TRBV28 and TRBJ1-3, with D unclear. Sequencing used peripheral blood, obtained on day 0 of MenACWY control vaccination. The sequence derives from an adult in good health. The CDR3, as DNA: TGTGCCAGCAGGTACACTGGGATTAACTCTGGAAACACCATATATTTT. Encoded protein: CASRYTGINSGNTIYF.